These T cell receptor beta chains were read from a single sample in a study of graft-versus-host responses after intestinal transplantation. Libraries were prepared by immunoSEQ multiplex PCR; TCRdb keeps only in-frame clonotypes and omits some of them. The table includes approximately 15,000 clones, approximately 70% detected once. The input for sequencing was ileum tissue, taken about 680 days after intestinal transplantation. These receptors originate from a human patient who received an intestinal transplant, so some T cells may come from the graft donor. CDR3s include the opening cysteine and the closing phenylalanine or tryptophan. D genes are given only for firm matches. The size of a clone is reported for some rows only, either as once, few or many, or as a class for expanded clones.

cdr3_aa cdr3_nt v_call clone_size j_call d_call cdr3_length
CASRKEAGGVYGYTF TGCGCCAGCAGAAAGGAGGCAGGGGGCGTTTATGGCTACACCTTC TRBV5-1 - TRBJ1-2 TRBD1 15
CATAPGGDSGNTIYF TGTGCCACCGCCCCCGGCGGGGACTCTGGAAACACCATATATTTT TRBV28 - TRBJ1-3 - 15
CASSFEGRNTEAFF TGTGCCAGCAGCTTTGAGGGGAGGAACACTGAAGCTTTCTTT TRBV5-5 - TRBJ1-1 - 14
CASSLELGGTDTQYF TGTGCCAGCAGCTTGGAATTAGGGGGCACAGATACGCAGTATTTT TRBV7-2 few TRBJ2-3 - 15
CASTVPRQSYNEQFF TGTGCCAGTACCGTCCCCCGACAGAGCTACAATGAGCAGTTCTTC TRBV5-6 - TRBJ2-1 - 15
CASSQVARGGGTQYF TGCGCCAGCAGCCAGGTCGCCAGGGGAGGGGGGACCCAGTACTTC TRBV5-1 - TRBJ2-5 - 15
CASSLTGEEYEQYF TGTGCCAGCAGCTTAACAGGTGAAGAGTACGAGCAGTACTTC TRBV13 few TRBJ2-7 - 14
CAAGQGNNSPLHF TGTGCCGCCGGGCAGGGTAATAATTCACCCCTCCACTTT TRBV7-9 few TRBJ1-6 - 13
CASSKARGTPYEQYF TGTGCCAGCAGCAAAGCGCGGGGCACCCCCTACGAGCAGTACTTC TRBV21-1 - TRBJ2-7 - 15
CASSWTSGSPNTGELFF TGCGCCAGCAGCTGGACTAGCGGGAGCCCCAACACCGGGGAGCTGTTTTTT TRBV5-1 - TRBJ2-2 TRBD2 17
CSARGLPLYNEQFF TGCAGCGCACGGGGACTACCGTTATACAATGAGCAGTTCTTC TRBV29-1 - TRBJ2-1 TRBD2 14
CASSTKQINYGYTF TGTGCCAGCAGCACAAAACAGATTAACTATGGCTACACCTTC TRBV5-4 - TRBJ1-2 - 14
CASSPTGEETQYF TGTGCCAGCAGCCCGACGGGAGAAGAGACCCAGTACTTC TRBV6-6 - TRBJ2-5 - 13
CASSYRELSYGYTF TGTGCCAGCAGCTACAGGGAGCTCTCGTATGGCTACACCTTC TRBV7-9 - TRBJ1-2 - 14
CASTPRGADQETQYF TGCGCCAGCACCCCTCGTGGGGCGGACCAAGAGACCCAGTACTTC TRBV5-1 - TRBJ2-5 - 15
CASSRRDTQYF TGCGCCAGCAGTCGCAGAGATACGCAGTATTTT TRBV23-1 once TRBJ2-3 - 11
CASSLLRLAEGTDTQYF TGCGCCAGCAGCCTGCTGCGACTAGCGGAGGGCACAGATACGCAGTATTTT TRBV5-1 - TRBJ2-3 TRBD2 17
CASSENARAGNQPQHF TGTGCCAGCAGTGAAAATGCCAGGGCGGGAAATCAGCCCCAGCATTTT TRBV6-1 few TRBJ1-5 - 16
CASSLPAGYNEQFF TGTGCCAGCAGCTTACCAGCGGGCTACAATGAGCAGTTCTTC TRBV7-9 - TRBJ2-1 - 14
CASSSGQGGGYEKLFF TGTGCCAGCAGTTCGGGGCAGGGTGGGGGATATGAAAAACTGTTTTTT TRBV11-2 - TRBJ1-4 - 16
CASSETGVREETQYF TGTGCCAGCAGTGAAACCGGGGTGCGGGAAGAGACCCAGTACTTC TRBV2 few TRBJ2-5 - 15
CASSVGTTLFSDKNIQYF TGTGCCAGCAGTGTAGGGACTACCCTTTTCTCGGACAAAAACATTCAGTACTTC TRBV6-1 - TRBJ2-4 TRBD2 18
CASSVQGEQPQHF TGTGCCAGCAGTGTACAGGGGGAACAGCCCCAGCATTTT TRBV27 - TRBJ1-5 TRBD1 13
CASSPTGITYEQYF TGTGCCAGCTCACCGACAGGGATAACCTACGAGCAGTACTTC TRBV18 - TRBJ2-7 TRBD1 14
CASSLGQATGELFF TGTGCCAGCAGCCTGGGACAGGCCACCGGGGAGCTGTTTTTT TRBV6-4 few TRBJ2-2 TRBD1 14
CASSQEEVSKETQYF TGCGCCAGCAGCCAAGAAGAGGTGAGTAAAGAGACCCAGTACTTC TRBV4-1 - TRBJ2-5 - 15
CASSSDRGNQPQHF TGTGCCAGCAGCTCCGACAGGGGGAATCAGCCCCAGCATTTT TRBV7-9 - TRBJ1-5 TRBD1 14
CSVVQGSGGYTF TGCAGCGTTGTTCAGGGTTCGGGTGGCTACACCTTC TRBV29-1 - TRBJ1-2 - 12
CASSLGLPTEAFF TGTGCCAGCAGTTTGGGTTTACCCACTGAAGCTTTCTTT TRBV27 - TRBJ1-1 - 13
CASSGQRTTTYNEQFF TGTGCCAGCAGCGGACAGCGGACCACCACCTACAATGAGCAGTTCTTC TRBV7-9 - TRBJ2-1 - 16
CASSQFTGDGQYF TGCGCCAGCAGTCAATTTACAGGGGACGGGCAGTACTTC TRBV23-1 - TRBJ2-7 TRBD1 13
CASADEINQPQHF TGTGCCAGCGCTGACGAGATAAACCAGCCCCAGCATTTT TRBV6-1 - TRBJ1-5 - 13
CASSVTGAGEKLFF TGTGCCAGCAGCGTCACAGGGGCGGGAGAAAAACTGTTTTTT TRBV5-5 - TRBJ1-4 TRBD1 14
CASSTPGTSGGAGDEQFF TGCGCCAGCAGCACCCCCGGGACTAGCGGGGGGGCCGGCGATGAGCAGTTCTTC TRBV5-1 - TRBJ2-1 TRBD2 18
CASKPGTPTADTQYF TGCGCCAGCAAGCCCGGGACTCCTACCGCAGATACGCAGTATTTT TRBV5-1 - TRBJ2-3 - 15
CASSPKENQPQHF TGTGCCAGCTCACCAAAGGAGAATCAGCCCCAGCATTTT TRBV18 - TRBJ1-5 - 13
CASSDGYRTDTQYF TGTGCCAGCAGTGATGGCTATCGCACAGATACGCAGTATTTT TRBV2 - TRBJ2-3 - 14
CASSPGTSSTDTQYF TGTGCCAGCAGCCCCGGGACTTCTAGCACAGATACGCAGTATTTT TRBV9 - TRBJ2-3 - 15
CASSIRDLYGYTF TGTGCCAGTAGTATCCGGGACCTCTATGGCTACACCTTC TRBV19 - TRBJ1-2 - 13
CASSVAGLAGELFF TGTGCCAGCAGCGTGGCCGGACTCGCTGGGGAGCTGTTTTTT TRBV9 - TRBJ2-2 - 14
CASSYATGYSNQPQHF TGTGCCAGCAGTTACGCGACAGGGTATAGCAATCAGCCCCAGCATTTT TRBV6-6 few TRBJ1-5 TRBD1 16
CASRTWTGFNEQFF TGTGCCAGCAGAACCTGGACAGGGTTCAATGAGCAGTTCTTC TRBV6-5 - TRBJ2-1 TRBD1 14
CASRPGLAGGPEQYF TGTGCCAGCAGGCCGGGACTAGCGGGGGGGCCCGAGCAGTACTTC TRBV28 - TRBJ2-7 TRBD2 15
CTSSQDMGPGGPRF TGCACCAGCAGCCAAGATATGGGACCCGGGGGACCCCGGTTC TRBV1 - TRBJ2-7 - 14
CASSGKGATEAFF TGTGCCAGCAGTGGCAAGGGGGCCACTGAAGCTTTCTTT TRBV25-1 - TRBJ1-1 TRBD1 13